This T cell receptor beta chain derives from a study of T cells in Graves' hyperthyroidism and ophthalmopathy. RNA transcripts served as the template for amplifying TCR beta CDR3 regions. First-round RT-PCR with HTBI primers amplified the TCR CDR3 region. TCRdb re-derived calls from the multiplex PCR reads in MiXCR, one entry per CDR3 protein. This table holds 350,000 to 400,000 distinct CDR3 sequences, 19% found once. V was shortened by 9 bases and J by 6 bases, with 16 bases between the two germline ends. Germline CDR1 KGHDR, CDR2 SFDVKD. The CDR3 extends over 13 amino acids. The study defined stable Graves' hyperthyroidism as no ophthalmopathy progression within 18 months.

The chain has TRBV24-1 and TRBJ1-2, with a weak D call TRBD1 (5 bases). The sequenced material came from blood. The clonotype originates from a woman aged 18 to 35 with Graves' hyperthyroidism. CDR3 region: CATGRGRVDGYTF. The CDR3 DNA reads as TGTGCCACCGGCCGGGGGAGGGTCGATGGCTACACCTTC.